The 10 T cell receptor beta chains below were found in one sample sequenced in a study of T-cell memory formation after mild COVID-19. Via MiXCR, TCRdb re-called the 5' RACE reads, giving one row per CDR3 protein. The top ten clones hold 20% to 25% of a sample with roughly 450,000 distinct CDR3 sequences, about 20% of them seen once. The sample was PBMCs or a T cell subset sorted from them (not recorded which). Source of these receptors: a man younger than 35 who had mild COVID-19 (a few samples of this study predate the infection). Cell type and time point are not known.

The chain employs TRBV4-1 and TRBJ2-3, with D perhaps being TRBD1 or TRBD2 (6 bases each). CDR1 is MGHRA, CDR2 YSYEKL, per germline. The CDR3 has 15 residues. V was clipped by 5 bases and J by 3 bases, with 15 bases between them. DNA of the CDR3: TGCGCCAGCAGCGAAGGGGGGATTTTGACAGATACGCAGTATTTT. Translating gives CASSEGGILTDTQYF.

The CDR3 DNA sequence: TGCGCCAGCAGCTCTGGGGCAGGAACTGGTCTGGACACTGAAGCTTTCTTT. Translated, it gives CASSSGAGTGLDTEAFF. V gene TRBV5-1 combines with J gene TRBJ1-1; a possible D gene is TRBD1 (5 bases). There are 17 residues in the CDR3. Between the trimmed V and J ends, which lost 3 bases and 3 bases, there was a span of 21 bases. Germline values: CDR1 SGHRS, CDR2 YFSETQ. Together with reference TRBV5-1 and TRBJ1-1, the CDR3 gives the full variable domain: KAGVTQTPRYLIKTRGQQVTLSCSPISGHRSVSWYQQTPGQGLQFLFEYFSETQRNKGNFPGRFSGRQFSNSRSEMNVSTLELGDSALYLCASSSGAGTGLDTEAFFGQGTRLTVV.

CDR3 nucleotide sequence: TGCAGCCAAGTAGCGGGGGGGCGGGAGACCCAGTACTTC. Amino acids: CSQVAGGRETQYF. This chain uses TRBV29-1 with TRBJ2-5, with 11 bases aligning to TRBD2. The CDR3 runs to 13 residues. Trimming removed 8 bases from V and 5 bases from J; junction bases left unmatched: 7. CDR1 is SQVTM and CDR2 is ANQGSEA in the germline V gene. The full variable domain, with the rest looked up from reference TRBV29-1 and TRBJ2-5, is SAVISQKPSRDICQRGTSLTIQCQVDSQVTMMFWYRQQPGQSLTLIATANQGSEATYESGFVIDKFPISRPNLTFSTLTVSNMSPEDSSIYLCSQVAGGRETQYFGPGTRLLVL.

This clonotype was counted between two and nine times. The CDR3 spells CASSLVPDPVTNHGYTF. The CDR3, as DNA: TGTGCCAGCAGCTTGGTCCCAGATCCGGTGACCAATCATGGCTACACCTTC. The J gene is TRBJ1-2, the V gene TRBV5-5; D is undetermined. The germline gives CDR1 SGHKS, CDR2 YYEKEE (reference sequence). The CDR3 is made up of 17 amino acids. Trimming cost V 0 bases and J 6 bases, with 21 bases left between them.

This clonotype was counted at least ten times. The J gene is TRBJ2-7, the V gene TRBV6-2 or TRBV6-3; D is perhaps TRBD1 (5 bases). The CDR3 spans 14 residues. The V gene lost 8 bases and the J gene lost 6 bases, with 20 bases spanning the gap. The germline CDR1 and CDR2 sequences are MNHEY and SVGEGT. The CDR3, as DNA: TGTGCCAGCGGCTACACGAGTCGGACAAGCGAGCAGTACGTC. The encoded protein is CASGYTSRTSEQYV.

This chain links TRBV5-1 with TRBJ2-7; D call uncertain. The CDR3 has 14 residues. Germline V gives CDR1 SGHRS, CDR2 YFSETQ. Trimming removed 4 bases at V and 5 bases at J, with 16 bases between. The CDR3 DNA sequence: TGCGCCAGCAGCGCCCCTTGGCCCGACCACGAGCAGTACTTC. It yields the protein CASSAPWPDHEQYF.

The table lists this clonotype with many counts. The chain links TRBV5-1 to TRBJ2-7; 9 nucleotides align to TRBD1. The junction had 5 bases not matched to a gene; V was cut back by 0 bases and J by 4 bases. The CDR3 totals 15 residues. Germline V lookup: CDR1 SGHRS, CDR2 YFSETQ. CDR3 in amino acids: CASSLGDRAPYEQYF. Written as DNA, the CDR3 is TGCGCCAGCAGCTTGGGGGACAGGGCCCCTTACGAGCAGTACTTC.

The table lists this clonotype with a few counts. J is TRBJ2-3 and V is TRBV5-1; no firm D call. The length of the CDR3 is 15 residues. The germline V and J ends were trimmed by 0 bases and 0 bases, with 8 bases remaining between them. In germline, CDR1 is SGHRS, CDR2 YFSETQ. CDR3 protein: CASSLDALSTDTQYF. The CDR3 nucleotides are TGCGCCAGCAGCTTGGATGCCCTTAGCACAGATACGCAGTATTTT.

The rearrangement joins TRBV7-3 to TRBJ2-5; tentative D call: TRBD2 (7 bases). Trimming pared 2 bases from V and 4 bases from J, leaving 17 bases between. The length of the CDR3 is 16 residues. CDR1 and CDR2 (germline): SGHTA, FQGTGA. CDR3 DNA: TGTGCCAGCAGCTTAGGCGTTGGGGGGGCTCGAGAGACCCAGTACTTC. It encodes CASSLGVGGARETQYF.

This clonotype was seen only a few times. The chain couples TRBV9 to TRBJ2-3; TRBD2 aligns across 11 bases. This CDR3 region has 17 residues. The trim removed 4 bases at V and 6 bases at J, leaving 13 bases unmatched. Germline V gene lookup returns CDR1 SGDLS and CDR2 YYNGEE. CDR3 loop: CASSRSSGGMPWDTQYF. The CDR3 DNA follows: TGTGCCAGCAGCAGGTCTAGCGGGGGGATGCCATGGGATACGCAGTATTTT.